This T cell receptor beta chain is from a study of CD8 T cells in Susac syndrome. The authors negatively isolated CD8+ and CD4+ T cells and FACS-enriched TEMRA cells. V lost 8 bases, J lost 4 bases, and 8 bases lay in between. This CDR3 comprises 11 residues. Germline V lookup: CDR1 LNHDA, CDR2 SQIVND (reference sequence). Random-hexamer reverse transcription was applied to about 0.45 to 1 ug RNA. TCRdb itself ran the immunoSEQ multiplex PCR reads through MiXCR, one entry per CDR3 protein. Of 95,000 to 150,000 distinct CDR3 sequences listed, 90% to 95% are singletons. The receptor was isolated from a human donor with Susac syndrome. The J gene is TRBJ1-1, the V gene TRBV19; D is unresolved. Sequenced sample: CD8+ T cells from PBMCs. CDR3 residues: CASLYGTEAFF. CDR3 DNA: TGTGCCAGTTTGTACGGCACTGAAGCTTTCTTT.